This TCR beta chain was recorded in a study of T cell changes during pregnancy in multiple sclerosis. A note on this clone: Other nucleotide sequences from this sample produce the same CDR3.

V was clipped by 1 base and J by 3 bases; unmatched bases: 0. The CDR3 is made up of 15 amino acids. Germline V gene data show CDR1 as LGHNA and CDR2 as YSLEER. Here immunoSEQ multiplex PCR was the method, and the copy in TCRdb shows in-frame clones only, minus some. In the table there are about 59,000 clones, 90% to 95% of which are singletons. This TCR derives from a female donor in good health, enrolled as a control in a pregnancy study. This specimen was peripheral blood, taken in the third trimester of pregnancy. V is TRBV4-3 and J is TRBJ2-1; 10 nucleotides align to TRBD1. The CDR3 sequence is CASSQGTGGYNEQFF. The CDR3 nucleotides read TGCGCCAGCAGCCAAGGGACAGGGGGCTACAATGAGCAGTTCTTC.